A selection of T cell receptor beta chains follows, all from one sample in a study of cytomegalovirus exposure and HLA in healthy donors. Method: immunoSEQ multiplex PCR; TCRdb's copy keeps in-frame clones and lacks some. The repertoire holds about 360,000 clones, with 70% to 90% as singletons. The sequenced material came from PBMCs. The receptors here all came from a woman under 30 in good health and CMV-seronegative. The CDR3 runs from the conserved cysteine through the conserved F or W. A D gene is named only where the DNA matches it firmly. The size entry is marked missing in some rows and otherwise reads once, few, many or a size class.

cdr3_aa cdr3_nt j_call d_call clone_size v_call
CASSVVSGNTEAFF TGTGCCAGCAGTGTCGTCAGTGGGAACACTGAAGCTTTCTTT TRBJ1-1 - once TRBV2
CASSDEGRIDEAFF TGTGCCAGCAGTGATGAGGGGAGGATTGATGAAGCTTTCTTT TRBJ1-1 - - TRBV2
CASSFSGDDEQYF TGTGCCAGCAGCTTCTCAGGGGACGACGAGCAGTACTTC TRBJ2-7 - - TRBV7-9
CASGLGELFF TGTGCCAGCGGACTCGGGGAGCTGTTTTTT TRBJ2-2 - once TRBV6-1
CASSYVEGPYEQYF TGTGCCAGCAGTTACGTGGAGGGGCCTTACGAGCAGTACTTC TRBJ2-7 - - TRBV6-5
CASSHSGGSEETQYF TGCGCCAGCAGTCATAGCGGGGGGTCCGAGGAGACCCAGTACTTC TRBJ2-5 TRBD2 - TRBV5-1
CASSLDDRWDTQYF TGTGCCAGCAGTTTAGACGACAGGTGGGATACGCAGTATTTT TRBJ2-3 - - TRBV27
CAIGLAGGNEQFF TGTGCCATTGGACTAGCGGGAGGTAATGAGCAGTTCTTC TRBJ2-1 TRBD2 - TRBV2
CASSPGLANHEQYF TGTGCCAGCAGTCCGGGACTCGCAAACCACGAGCAGTACTTC TRBJ2-7 - - TRBV28
CASSPWTGRGEKLFF TGTGCCAGCAGTCCGTGGACAGGGCGAGGTGAAAAACTGTTTTTT TRBJ1-4 TRBD1 - TRBV28
CASSGPGIAGGVDEQFF TGTGCCAGCAGCGGCCCAGGGATAGCGGGAGGGGTTGATGAGCAGTTCTTC TRBJ2-1 TRBD2 - TRBV9
CASSISGNEQFF TGTGCCAGCTCGATATCGGGAAATGAGCAGTTCTTC TRBJ2-1 - - TRBV27
CASSLVRGETQYF TGTGCCAGCAGCTTAGTTAGAGGGGAGACCCAGTACTTC TRBJ2-5 - - TRBV7-3
CASSTRTSGESQYF TGTGCCAGCAGCACGAGGACTAGCGGGGAGTCCCAGTACTTC TRBJ2-5 TRBD2 few TRBV7-9
CASSLEVRGYEQYF TGTGCCAGCAGTTTAGAAGTCAGGGGCTACGAGCAGTACTTC TRBJ2-7 - - TRBV28
CASSSKTGNEAYEQYF TGTGCCAGCAGCTCTAAAACAGGGAACGAGGCCTACGAGCAGTACTTC TRBJ2-7 - once TRBV7-9
CASSPGYEQYF TGCGCCAGCAGCCCGGGGTACGAGCAGTACTTC TRBJ2-7 - - TRBV5-1
CASSAGAGGTGELFF TGTGCCAGCAGCGCGGGGGCAGGGGGCACCGGGGAGCTGTTTTTT TRBJ2-2 - - TRBV9
CASTILTNEKLFF TGTGCCAGCACAATACTCACTAATGAAAAACTGTTTTTT TRBJ1-4 - - TRBV7-9
CASSSVVLSELFF TGTGCCAGCAGCTCCGTGGTCCTAAGCGAACTGTTTTTT TRBJ1-4 - - TRBV7-9
CASSTPGTASYEQYF TGTGCCAGCAGTACCCCCGGGACAGCATCCTACGAGCAGTACTTC TRBJ2-7 TRBD1 - TRBV28
CASSETGISEQYF TGTGCCAGCAGTGAAACAGGGATTAGCGAGCAGTACTTC TRBJ2-7 - few TRBV2
CASSDGGSIYGYTF TGTGCCAGCAGTGATGGGGGGAGTATCTATGGCTACACCTTC TRBJ1-2 - - TRBV2
CASSLLRGQGVPSNQPQHF TGTGCCAGCAGTTTGTTGCGGGGACAGGGGGTTCCTAGCAATCAGCCCCAGCATTTT TRBJ1-5 TRBD1 - TRBV28
CASSPGRALEAFF TGTGCCAGCAGTCCCGGGCGGGCATTAGAAGCTTTCTTT TRBJ1-1 - - TRBV27
CASSVDYGSYNEQFF TGTGCCAGCAGTGTCGACTACGGCTCCTACAATGAGCAGTTCTTC TRBJ2-1 - - TRBV2
CASSSPTGGTGELFF TGTGCCAGCAGCTCACCGACAGGGGGCACCGGGGAGCTGTTTTTT TRBJ2-2 TRBD1 - TRBV7-6
CASSYSGGNIQYF TGTGCCAGCAGTTACTCGGGGGGAAACATTCAGTACTTC TRBJ2-4 - - TRBV6-5
CASSLGDRLQETQYF TGTGCCAGCAGCTTAGGGGACAGATTACAGGAGACCCAGTACTTC TRBJ2-5 TRBD1 once TRBV5-4
CASSPSDRRGYTF TGTGCCAGCAGTCCATCGGACAGAAGGGGCTACACCTTC TRBJ1-2 - - TRBV28
CASSEQQGVDEAFF TGCGCCAGCAGTGAGCAGCAGGGGGTAGATGAAGCTTTCTTT TRBJ1-1 TRBD1 - TRBV10-1
CASSPETSGAGSSYNEQFF TGTGCCAGCAGCCCAGAGACAAGCGGCGCAGGCAGCTCCTACAATGAGCAGTTCTTC TRBJ2-1 - - TRBV7-6
CASKQVGAGANVLTF TGTGCCAGCAAACAGGTGGGGGCCGGGGCCAACGTCCTGACTTTC TRBJ2-6 - - TRBV28
CASSAPDRGSGYGYTF TGTGCCAGCAGTGCTCCGGACAGGGGATCGGGCTATGGCTACACCTTC TRBJ1-2 TRBD1 - TRBV6-1
CASSEGGSGTDTQYF TGTGCCAGCAGTGAGGGCGGGTCCGGCACAGATACGCAGTATTTT TRBJ2-3 - - TRBV2
CASRLSGSSYEQYF TGTGCCAGCAGGTTAAGCGGGAGCTCCTACGAGCAGTACTTC TRBJ2-7 TRBD2 - TRBV6-1
CASRRDIFF TGTGCCAGCAGGAGGGATATTTTCTTT TRBJ1-1 - - TRBV21-1
CASSDAGTGAAEQFF TGTGCCAGCAGCGACGCCGGGACAGGGGCGGCTGAGCAGTTCTTC TRBJ2-1 TRBD1 - TRBV9
CASSFTGQGTLFGTGELFF TGCGCCAGCAGCTTTACAGGACAGGGGACCCTCTTCGGCACCGGGGAGCTGTTTTTT TRBJ2-2 TRBD1 - TRBV5-1
CASSPRRPGVAKNIQYF TGTGCCAGCAGCCCCCGGCGTCCCGGGGTTGCCAAAAACATTCAGTACTTC TRBJ2-4 - - TRBV7-6
CASRGTGTGGSPLHF TGTGCCAGCAGGGGAACCGGGACAGGGGGATCACCCCTCCACTTT TRBJ1-6 TRBD1 - TRBV5-6
CASSLLDRGAGEQYF TGTGCCAGCAGTTTATTAGACAGGGGGGCGGGCGAGCAGTACTTC TRBJ2-7 TRBD1 - TRBV27
CASSSDGFYEQYF TGTGCCAGCAGCTCAGACGGGTTCTACGAGCAGTACTTC TRBJ2-7 - - TRBV7-8
CASSLWRNNSYEQYF TGTGCCAGCAGTTTGTGGCGGAACAACTCCTACGAGCAGTACTTC TRBJ2-7 - - TRBV28
CSVEWSQYEQFF TGCAGCGTTGAATGGAGTCAATATGAGCAGTTCTTC TRBJ2-1 - - TRBV29-1
CASSWGQRQETQYF TGTGCCAGCAGCTGGGGACAGAGACAAGAGACCCAGTACTTC TRBJ2-5 TRBD1 - TRBV7-9
CASSQAGRNEQYF TGTGCCAGCAGCCAAGCGGGGCGGAACGAGCAGTACTTC TRBJ2-7 TRBD2 - TRBV27
CASSPRDSSSYNSPLHF TGTGCCAGCTCACCTAGGGACTCGAGCTCCTATAATTCACCCCTCCACTTT TRBJ1-6 - - TRBV18
CASSWTSGVGELFF TGTGCCAGCAGTTGGACTAGCGGTGTGGGGGAGCTGTTTTTT TRBJ2-2 TRBD2 - TRBV27
CASSLSPGAQETQYF TGTGCCAGCAGCTTATCGCCGGGAGCCCAAGAGACCCAGTACTTC TRBJ2-5 - - TRBV7-3